Following are 20 T cell receptor beta chains from one sample sequenced in a study of response to subunit inactivated influenza vaccine. TCRdb passed the RT-PCR reads through MiXCR, listing each CDR3 protein once. The sample has almost 250,000 distinct CDR3 sequences; 12% are singletons. The sequences come from non-naive T cells sorted from PBMCs, collected around 15 days before vaccination. Every receptor here comes from a middle-aged man who received an inactivated influenza vaccine.

The chain is built from TRBV20-1 and TRBJ1-4, with no clear D. Germline values: CDR1 DFQATT, CDR2 SNEGSKA (reference sequence). This CDR3 contains 13 residues. Between the trimmed V and J ends, which lost 2 bases and 7 bases, there was a span of 11 bases. CDR3 bases: TGCAGTGCTAGACAGTCCGGTAGTGAAAAACTGTTTTTT. Translated, it gives CSARQSGSEKLFF.

The chain uses TRBV11-3 and TRBJ2-2, with D perhaps being TRBD1 or TRBD2 (5 bases each). Trimming shortened V by 5 bases and J by 3 bases, and 19 bases separated the two germline ends. This CDR3 spans 17 amino acids. CDR1 SGHNT and CDR2 YENEEA come from the germline V gene. In DNA form, the CDR3 reads TGTGCCAGCAGCGATACCCTTGGGGGAGTGGACACCGGGGAGCTGTTTTTT. This codes for CASSDTLGGVDTGELFF.

This clonotype was detected a few times. V and J are TRBV4-1 and TRBJ2-2; no clear D gene. Germline V lookup: CDR1 MGHRA, CDR2 YSYEKL. V lost 0 bases to trimming and J lost 6 bases, with 17 bases between them. The CDR3 is made up of 17 amino acids. Here the CDR3 DNA reads TGCGCCAGCAGCCAAGAGGGAATCAGCCCCTTGGCCGGGGAGCTGTTTTTT. This sequence encodes CASSQEGISPLAGELFF.

This clonotype was recorded a few times. This sequence joins TRBV4-3 and TRBJ2-3, with 8 bases fitting TRBD2. Per germline, CDR1 LGHNA and CDR2 YSLEER. J lost 7 bases, V lost 0 bases, and 12 bases had no gene match. CDR3 size: 17 residues. CDR3 residues: CASSQDEAAGGLNTQYF. As DNA, the CDR3 is TGCGCCAGCAGCCAAGATGAAGCGGCGGGAGGCCTAAATACGCAGTATTTT.

This rearrangement joins TRBV20-1 to TRBJ2-5; D is unclear. The germline CDR1 and CDR2 sequences are DFQATT and SNEGSKA (reference sequence). Trimming took off 5 bases at V and 1 base at J, with 11 bases between the two ends. CDR3 length: 13 residues. CDR3 nucleotides: TGCAGTGCTCTCGGACCCGGCCAAGAGACCCAGTACTTC. Translated: CSALGPGQETQYF.

The chain links TRBV28 to TRBJ2-1; D is possibly TRBD2 (5 bases). Germline CDR1 is MDHEN and CDR2 is SYDVKM. V lost 4 bases to trimming and J lost 5 bases, with 24 bases between them. This CDR3 contains 18 residues. The CDR3 is CASSSPGLPTNPNNEQFF. CDR3 in DNA: TGTGCCAGCAGTTCTCCTGGACTCCCCACCAATCCTAACAATGAGCAGTTCTTC.

This clonotype occurred many times. The chain joins TRBV5-1 to TRBJ2-6; D is unresolved. Between the trimmed V and J ends, which lost 2 bases and 0 bases, there was a span of 6 bases. This CDR3 has 15 residues. Germline CDR1 is SGHRS and CDR2 is YFSETQ. The CDR3 nucleotides read TGCGCCAGCAGCTTAATGACCTCTGGGGCCAACGTCCTGACTTTC. Protein sequence: CASSLMTSGANVLTF.

This clonotype has ten or more counts. This rearrangement joins TRBV29-1 to TRBJ2-3; D is uncertain. CDR1 and CDR2 (germline): SQVTM, ANQGSEA. The CDR3 has 15 amino acids. Trimming removed 2 bases at V and 0 bases at J, with 12 bases between. The CDR3 DNA is TGCAGCGTTGAATCAACTCCTGAAAGCACAGATACGCAGTATTTT. Translation: CSVESTPESTDTQYF.

This clonotype was observed a handful of times. V gene TRBV3-1 combines with J gene TRBJ2-4, with a tentative D call TRBD2 (6 bases). CDR3 length: 15 residues. V lost 2 bases to trimming and J lost 0 bases, with 8 bases between them. The germline V gene has CDR1 LGHDT and CDR2 YNNKEL (reference sequence). This CDR3 reads CASSQSGLAKNIQYF. Written as DNA, the CDR3 is TGTGCCAGCAGCCAAAGCGGGTTAGCCAAAAACATTCAGTACTTC.

The V and J genes are TRBV7-9 and TRBJ2-1; a possible D gene is TRBD1 (5 bases). The CDR3 runs to 14 residues. The germline V gene has CDR1 SEHNR and CDR2 FQNEAQ (reference sequence). V gave up 5 bases and J gave up 1 base, with 9 bases separating them. CDR3 DNA: TGTGCCAGCAGCGCAGACAGATCCTACAATGAGCAGTTCTTC. Protein product: CASSADRSYNEQFF.

The CDR3 nucleotides read TGTGCCAGCAGCCAAGATTTGGGGGGCACTGAAGCTTTCTTT. Protein: CASSQDLGGTEAFF. The V and J genes are TRBV3-1 and TRBJ1-1, with a possible D match to TRBD1 (5 bases). Germline CDR1 reads LGHDT; CDR2 reads YNNKEL (reference sequence). The ends were cut back, 0 bases at V and 4 bases at J, with 9 bases in the middle. This CDR3 comprises 14 residues.

The chain is built from TRBV20-1 and TRBJ2-5; TRBD2 matches 8 bases. Germline CDR1 is DFQATT and CDR2 is SNEGSKA (reference sequence). The ends lost 5 bases at V and 7 bases at J; junction bases unmatched: 6. CDR3 length equals 12 residues. CDR3 nucleotides: TGCAGTGCTGACCGGGGGGGCGCGACCCAGTACTTC. Protein sequence: CSADRGGATQYF.

V and J are TRBV2 and TRBJ1-1; 7 nucleotides line up with TRBD1. The CDR3 extends over 14 amino acids. CDR1 and CDR2 (germline): SNHLY, FYNNEI. V lost 1 base and J lost 5; bases outside the gene matches: 4. CDR3 coding DNA: TGTGCCAGCAGTGAAGGGAGGGGGCGAACTGAAGCTTTCTTT. It specifies CASSEGRGRTEAFF.

This clonotype occurred many times. The DNA for the CDR3 is TGCAGTGCTGGACAGGGCGCCGGGTACGAGCAGTACTTC. It translates to CSAGQGAGYEQYF. The J gene is TRBJ2-7, the V gene TRBV20-1, with TRBD1 matching 8 bases. The V and J ends lost 5 bases and 4 bases, in that order; junction bases with no gene match: 7. This CDR3 contains 13 residues. CDR1 and CDR2 from the germline V gene are DFQATT and SNEGSKA (reference sequence).

The rearrangement joins TRBV7-2 to TRBJ1-5; TRBD1 might be the D (5 bases). Trimming left V 0 bases short and J 2 bases short, with 8 bases between. The CDR3 covers 15 residues. From germline, CDR1 is SGHTA and CDR2 FQGNSA. The CDR3 DNA is TGTGCCAGCAGCTTAGCGGGGGGTGGCAATCAGCCCCAGCATTTT. This translates into CASSLAGGGNQPQHF.

The rearrangement joins TRBV6-2 or TRBV6-3 to TRBJ1-2; D gene uncertain. V lost 7 bases to trimming and J lost 6 bases, with 15 bases between them. CDR1 is MNHEY and CDR2 is SVGEGT in the germline V gene. The CDR3 is made up of 13 amino acids. The CDR3: CASISRRAHGYTF. CDR3 coding DNA: TGTGCCAGCATCTCGAGGAGGGCTCATGGCTACACCTTC.

The chain combines TRBV10-2 with TRBJ1-4, with 10 positions matching TRBD1. The CDR3 length is 17 residues. V gave up 6 bases and J gave up 3 bases; unmatched junction bases: 10. Germline V gives CDR1 WSHSY, CDR2 SAAADI. Here the CDR3 DNA reads TGCGCCAGCAGCCCCCGGGACAGGGGTGTCCCTAATGAAAAACTGTTTTTT. This gives the protein CASSPRDRGVPNEKLFF.

This clonotype came up a few times. The chain has TRBV11-2 and TRBJ2-2, with D unclear. This CDR3 comprises 17 residues. The germline V gene encodes CDR1 SGHAT and CDR2 FQNNGV. Trimming took 1 base from V and 1 from J, leaving 13 bases between them. The DNA of the CDR3 is TGTGCCAGCAGCTTAGGGGTACGCGTCCTGAACACCGGGGAGCTGTTTTTT. It encodes CASSLGVRVLNTGELFF. Filled out from reference TRBV11-2 and TRBJ2-2, the complete variable domain reads EAGVAQSPRYKIIEKRQSVAFWCNPISGHATLYWYQQILGQGPKLLIQFQNNGVVDDSQLPKDRFSAERLKGVDSTLKIQPAKLEDSAVYLCASSLGVRVLNTGELFFGEGSRLTVL.

This clonotype was seen a few times. This sequence joins TRBV5-6 and TRBJ2-1, with D tentatively TRBD1 (5 bases). Per germline, CDR1 SGHDT and CDR2 YYEEEE. The CDR3 covers 18 residues. V shed 1 base and J shed 2 bases, with 19 bases lying between them. CDR3 region: CASSLYLGADLPYNEQFF. Written as DNA, the CDR3 is TGTGCCAGCAGCTTGTATTTAGGGGCCGACCTACCCTACAATGAGCAGTTCTTC.

This clonotype has a count of ten or more. The chain recombines TRBV3-1 with TRBJ1-1, with 8 bases aligning to TRBD1. J gave up 6 bases and V 4 bases, and 22 bases lay outside the gene matches. The CDR3 runs to 19 residues. CDR1 and CDR2 (germline): LGHDT, YNNKEL (reference sequence). The CDR3 nucleotides are TGTGCCAGCAGCCCAACCCCAGGGGCAGGGGGCGCGACAAGCGCTGAAGCTTTCTTT. It specifies CASSPTPGAGGATSAEAFF.